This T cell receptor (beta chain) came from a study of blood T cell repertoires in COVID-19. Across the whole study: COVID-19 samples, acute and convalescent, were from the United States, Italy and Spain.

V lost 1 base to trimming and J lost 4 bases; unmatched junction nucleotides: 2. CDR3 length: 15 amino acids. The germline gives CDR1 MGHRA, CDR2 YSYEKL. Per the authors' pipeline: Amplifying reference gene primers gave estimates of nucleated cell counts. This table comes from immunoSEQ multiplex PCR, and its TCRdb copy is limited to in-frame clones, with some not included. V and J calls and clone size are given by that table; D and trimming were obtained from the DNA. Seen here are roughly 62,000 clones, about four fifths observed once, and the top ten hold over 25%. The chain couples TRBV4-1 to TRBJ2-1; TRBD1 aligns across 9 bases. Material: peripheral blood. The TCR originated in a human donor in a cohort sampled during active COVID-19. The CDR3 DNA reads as TGCGCCAGCAGCCAAGGGACAGGGGAGTACAATGAGCAGTTCTTC. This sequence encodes CASSQGTGEYNEQFF.